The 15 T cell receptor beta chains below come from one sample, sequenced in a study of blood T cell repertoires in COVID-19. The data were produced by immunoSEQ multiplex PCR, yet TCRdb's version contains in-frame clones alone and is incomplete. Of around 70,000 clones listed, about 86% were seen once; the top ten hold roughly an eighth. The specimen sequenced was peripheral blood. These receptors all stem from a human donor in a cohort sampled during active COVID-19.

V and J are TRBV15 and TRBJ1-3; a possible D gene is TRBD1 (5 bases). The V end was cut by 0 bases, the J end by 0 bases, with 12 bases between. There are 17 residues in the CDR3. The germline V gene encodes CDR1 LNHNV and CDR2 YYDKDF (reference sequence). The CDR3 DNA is TGTGCCACCAGCAGAGATGGCCTCGACAGCTCTGGAAACACCATATATTTT. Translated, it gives CATSRDGLDSSGNTIYF.

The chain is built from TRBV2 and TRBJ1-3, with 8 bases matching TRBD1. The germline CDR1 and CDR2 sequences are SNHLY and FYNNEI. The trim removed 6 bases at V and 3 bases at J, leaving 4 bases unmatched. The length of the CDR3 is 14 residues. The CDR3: CASSGTGLGNTIYF. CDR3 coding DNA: TGTGCCAGCAGCGGGACAGGCCTTGGAAACACCATATATTTT.

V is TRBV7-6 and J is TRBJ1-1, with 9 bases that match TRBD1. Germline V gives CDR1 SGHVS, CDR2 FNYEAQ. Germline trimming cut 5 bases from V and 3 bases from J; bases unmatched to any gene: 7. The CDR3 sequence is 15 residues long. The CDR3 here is CASSPTRDRDTEAFF. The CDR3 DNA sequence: TGTGCCAGCAGCCCGACTCGGGACAGGGACACTGAAGCTTTCTTT.

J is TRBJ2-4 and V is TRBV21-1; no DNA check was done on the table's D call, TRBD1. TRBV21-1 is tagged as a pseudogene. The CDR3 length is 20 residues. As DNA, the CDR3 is TGTGCCAGCAGCGCAAGAGGGGGAAAGGGATCCAACAGAGCCAAAAACATTCAGTACTTC. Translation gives CASSARGGKGSNRAKNIQYF.

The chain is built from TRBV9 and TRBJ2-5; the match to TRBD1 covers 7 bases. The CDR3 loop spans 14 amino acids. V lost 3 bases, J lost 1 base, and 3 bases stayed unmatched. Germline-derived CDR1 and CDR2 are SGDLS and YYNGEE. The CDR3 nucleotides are TGTGCCAGCAGCGCGGGACAGATCCAAGAGACCCAGTACTTC. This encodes CASSAGQIQETQYF.

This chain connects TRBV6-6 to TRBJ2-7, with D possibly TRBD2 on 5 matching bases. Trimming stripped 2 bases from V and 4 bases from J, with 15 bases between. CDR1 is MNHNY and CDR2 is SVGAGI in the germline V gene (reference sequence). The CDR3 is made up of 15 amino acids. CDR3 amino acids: CASSYAPGNWYEQYF. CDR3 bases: TGTGCCAGCAGTTACGCCCCGGGGAATTGGTACGAGCAGTACTTC.

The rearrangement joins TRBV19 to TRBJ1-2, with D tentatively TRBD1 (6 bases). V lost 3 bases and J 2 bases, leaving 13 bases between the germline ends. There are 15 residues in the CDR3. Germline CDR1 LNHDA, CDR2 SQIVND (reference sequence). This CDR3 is CASSISTGPNYGYTF. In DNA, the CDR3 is TGTGCCAGTAGTATTTCCACAGGGCCGAACTATGGCTACACCTTC. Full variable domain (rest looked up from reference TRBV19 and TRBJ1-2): DGGITQSPKYLFRKEGQNVTLSCEQNLNHDAMYWYRQDPGQGLRLIYYSQIVNDFQKGDIAEGYSVSREKKESFPLTVTSAQKNPTAFYLCASSISTGPNYGYTFGSGTRLTVV.

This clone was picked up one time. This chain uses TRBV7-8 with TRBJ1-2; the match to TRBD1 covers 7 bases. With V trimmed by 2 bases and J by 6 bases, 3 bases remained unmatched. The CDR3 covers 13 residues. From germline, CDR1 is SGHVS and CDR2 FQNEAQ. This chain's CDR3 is CASSLFTGDGYTF. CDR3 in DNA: TGTGCCAGCAGCTTATTTACAGGGGATGGCTACACCTTC.

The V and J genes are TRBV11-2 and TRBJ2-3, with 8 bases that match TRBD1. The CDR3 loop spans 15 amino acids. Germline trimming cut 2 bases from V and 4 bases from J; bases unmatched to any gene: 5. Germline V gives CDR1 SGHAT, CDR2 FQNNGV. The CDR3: CASSLTRGRADTQYF. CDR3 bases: TGTGCCAGCAGCTTAACCAGGGGGCGGGCAGATACGCAGTATTTT.

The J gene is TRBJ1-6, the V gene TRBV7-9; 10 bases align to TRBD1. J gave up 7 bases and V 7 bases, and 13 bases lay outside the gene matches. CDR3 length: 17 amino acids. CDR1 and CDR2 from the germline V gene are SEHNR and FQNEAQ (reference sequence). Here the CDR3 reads CASINLRDRGGNSPLHF. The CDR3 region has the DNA TGTGCCAGCATCAATCTCCGGGACAGGGGAGGAAATTCACCCCTCCACTTT.

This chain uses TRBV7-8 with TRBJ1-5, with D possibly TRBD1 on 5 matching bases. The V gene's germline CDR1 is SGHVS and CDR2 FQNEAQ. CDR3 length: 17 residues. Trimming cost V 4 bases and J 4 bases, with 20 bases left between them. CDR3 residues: CASSSGGLPGGNQPQHF. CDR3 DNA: TGTGCCAGCAGCTCCGGGGGATTACCGGGTGGGAATCAGCCCCAGCATTTT.

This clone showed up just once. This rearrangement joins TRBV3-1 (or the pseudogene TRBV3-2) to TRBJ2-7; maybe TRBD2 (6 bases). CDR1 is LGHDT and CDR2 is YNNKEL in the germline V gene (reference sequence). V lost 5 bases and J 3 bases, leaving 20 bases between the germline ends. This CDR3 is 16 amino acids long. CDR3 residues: CASSFRTGGFRYEQYF. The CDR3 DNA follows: TGTGCCAGCAGCTTCCGGACTGGGGGGTTCCGCTACGAGCAGTACTTC.

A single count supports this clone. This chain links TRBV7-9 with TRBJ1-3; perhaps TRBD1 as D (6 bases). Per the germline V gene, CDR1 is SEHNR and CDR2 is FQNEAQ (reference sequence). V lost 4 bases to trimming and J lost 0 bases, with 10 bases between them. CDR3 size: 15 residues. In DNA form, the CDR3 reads TGTGCCAGCAGCTCACACAGGGTCTCTGGAAACACCATATATTTT. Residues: CASSSHRVSGNTIYF.

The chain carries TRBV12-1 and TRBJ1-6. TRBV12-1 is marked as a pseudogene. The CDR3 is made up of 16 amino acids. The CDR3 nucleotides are TGTGCCAGCAGTTACCCCGGGAGGATGTATAATTCACCCCTCCACTTT. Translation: CASSYPGRMYNSPLHF.

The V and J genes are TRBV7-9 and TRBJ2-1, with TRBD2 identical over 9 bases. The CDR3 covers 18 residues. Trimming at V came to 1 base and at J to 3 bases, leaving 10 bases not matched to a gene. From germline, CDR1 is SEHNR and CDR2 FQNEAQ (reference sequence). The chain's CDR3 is CASSLDRALAGNYNEQFF. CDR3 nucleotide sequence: TGTGCCAGCAGCTTAGACCGGGCGCTAGCGGGAAACTACAATGAGCAGTTCTTC.